The following is a T cell receptor beta chain sequence with its context. This specimen belongs to a study of blood T cell repertoires in COVID-19. Across the study: Acute-phase and convalescent COVID-19 samples originated in the United States, Italy and Spain. T cells, B-cell-depleted T cells, or PBMCs supplied cDNA or gDNA.

This CDR3 has 19 residues. Germline V gene data show CDR1 as MGHRA and CDR2 as YSYEKL. J was trimmed by 2 bases and V by 8 bases; bases with no gene match: 18. Original handling: Amplification of reference gene primers was used by the study to estimate nucleated cell counts. Repertoires were generated with immunoSEQ multiplex PCR, while TCRdb's copy carries only in-frame clones and drops some. V, J and clone size are taken as reported in that table, and D and trimming were inferred from the DNA itself. The sample lists 170,000 or so clones, around 87% seen once, with approximately 2.5% in the top ten.

Sequencing was performed on peripheral blood. The chain couples TRBV4-1 to TRBJ2-3, with 11 bases identical to TRBD2. The sequence came from a man aged 40-49 years with active or convalescent COVID-19. CDR3 sequence (DNA): TGCGCCAGCGGCCTAAGACTAGCGGGGACTTCTACCGACACAGATACGCAGTATTTT. Its translation: CASGLRLAGTSTDTDTQYF.